Reported below is one T cell receptor beta chain. The antigen is undetermined. The source of the sample is a study of cytomegalovirus exposure and HLA in healthy donors. Overall study: Falling in the Caucasian-associated ancestry cluster were 80% to 85% of under 500 genotyped donors. Study conclusions and caveats: As a later analysis revealed, the rate of TCR association differed by HLA locus, with DRB1 most and HLA-C fewest. In a later analysis, TCR beta V- and J-gene trimming showed a link to a missense DCLRE1C variant.

Researchers ran the PCR with 60 Vbeta and 13 Jbeta primers. The table came from immunoSEQ multiplex PCR; TCRdb's copy has only in-frame clones and leaves some out. The profile shows about 200,000 clones, 70% to 80% of them singletons. The source is a woman between 50 and 59 years old in good health and CMV-seronegative. The sample comprised PBMCs.

CDR3 loop: CASSLRGQNTEAFF. The CDR3 nucleotides read TGCGCCAGCAGCTTAAGGGGACAGAACACTGAAGCTTTCTTT. The chain recombines TRBV5-1 with TRBJ1-1; tentative D call: TRBD1 (6 bases). The CDR3 covers 14 residues. Germline V CDR1 and CDR2: SGHRS, YFSETQ. Trimming took off 2 bases at V and 1 base at J, with 9 bases between the two ends.